The rows below give T cell receptor beta chains drawn from one sample of a study of technical replicates of blood from a handful of donors. Libraries were prepared by immunoSEQ multiplex PCR; TCRdb keeps only in-frame clonotypes and omits some of them. This sample has some 49,000 clones; around nine tenths occur once, and the top ten carry about 3.6%. What was sequenced was PBMCs. These receptors were taken from a human donor in good health. Some clones in this sample may be carry-over from other donors' samples. CDR3s leave out the opening cysteine and the closing phenylalanine or tryptophan. Fields, in order: V gene, D gene, CDR3 protein. D genes are given only for firm matches.

V: TRBV2; D: TRBD1; CDR3: ASSERGQGATNEKLF
V: TRBV15; D: -; CDR3: ATRPRSGDTQY
V: TRBV18; D: TRBD1; CDR3: ASSPTGADNQPQH
V: TRBV9; D: TRBD1; CDR3: ASSVRQGPYEQY
V: TRBV18; D: -; CDR3: ASSPEGEEGEKNIQY
V: TRBV4-3; D: TRBD1; CDR3: ASSQEGQGAHEQY
V: TRBV6-1; D: TRBD2; CDR3: ASSERTGGTDTQY
V: TRBV11-3; D: -; CDR3: ASSLTRAGEQY
V: TRBV5-1; D: TRBD1; CDR3: ASSLAGGYTEAF
V: TRBV29-1; D: -; CDR3: SVVQENYEQY
V: TRBV5-6; D: -; CDR3: ASSWTGTPRETQY
V: TRBV15; D: TRBD1; CDR3: ATSRDPGQGALGANVLT
V: TRBV18; D: -; CDR3: ASSPYELQNTGELF
V: TRBV14; D: TRBD2; CDR3: AVREAGGNEQF
V: TRBV25-1; D: -; CDR3: ASSDYYNEQF
V: TRBV19; D: -; CDR3: ASSRSPGLGGYT
V: TRBV18; D: TRBD2; CDR3: ASSPPLRGKNIQY
V: TRBV2; D: TRBD1; CDR3: ASRKEGTGPTYEQY
V: TRBV30; D: -; CDR3: AWSRDSNQPQH
V: TRBV29-1; D: TRBD1; CDR3: SVPAPGTGNYEQY
V: TRBV2; D: -; CDR3: ASSGQSNQPQH
V: TRBV4-2; D: TRBD1; CDR3: ASSPPSGGPEAF
V: TRBV27; D: TRBD2; CDR3: ASSSAGGTGANVLT
V: TRBV7-9; D: -; CDR3: ASSPRVLGVTEAF
V: TRBV5-3; D: -; CDR3: ARSLAAGSRIYGYT
V: TRBV6-5; D: -; CDR3: ASMKSSGNTIY
V: TRBV5-4; D: -; CDR3: ASSLGGGGSNQPQH
V: TRBV5-6; D: -; CDR3: ASSLLAGTEETQY
V: TRBV7-9; D: TRBD2; CDR3: ASSLDRLARADTQY
V: TRBV11-2; D: -; CDR3: ASSSSRVYGYT
V: TRBV5-1; D: -; CDR3: ASSLGTVNEKLF
V: TRBV19; D: -; CDR3: ASSIGFSERRGQPQH
V: TRBV6-1; D: -; CDR3: ASILGPAGVYGYT
V: TRBV2; D: TRBD1; CDR3: ASQLQGDGNTIY
V: TRBV9; D: TRBD1; CDR3: ASSRDSYEQY